This T cell receptor (beta chain) is from a study of beta chain features in type 1 diabetes. Since all of the isolated RNA was reverse transcribed, expressed TCRB transcripts were what got sequenced. The assay was immunoSEQ multiplex PCR, and TCRdb's table has in-frame clones only and misses some. The sample has fewer than 350,000 clones, around a fifth seen once. CDR3 length equals 15 residues. V was pared by 0 bases and J by 1 base, with 10 bases between. CDR1 is MNHEY, CDR2 SVGAGI, per germline. The sequence was obtained from a woman under 30 in good health. The sequenced sample consisted of naive CD4+ T cells from blood. The chain carries TRBV6-5 and TRBJ2-7, with a tentative D call TRBD1 (6 bases). Here the CDR3 reads CASSYSGTQSYEQYF. In DNA, the CDR3 is TGTGCCAGCAGTTACTCCGGGACACAGTCCTACGAGCAGTACTTC.